Listed below are T cell receptor beta chains from one sample, sequenced in a study of CD8+ T cells in alopecia areata. The assay was immunoSEQ multiplex PCR, and TCRdb's table has in-frame clones only and misses some. The table records 90,000 to 150,000 clones, about half of them present only once. The sample was CD4+ T cells sorted from blood, taken at week 4, from a patient treated with tofacitinib. The source of these receptors is a human donor with alopecia areata. The CDR3 runs from the conserved cysteine through the conserved F or W. Fields, in order: D gene, V gene, J gene, clone size, CDR3 DNA, CDR3 protein. The D gene is left open where the match is weak. Size tells how often a clone was seen (once, few, many) or the class of an expanded clone, and some rows leave it out.

d_gene: -; v_gene: TRBV4-1; j_gene: TRBJ2-5; abundance: -; CDR3nt: TGCGCCAGCAGCCTCATCAGGGGCGGGGGTGAGACCCAGTACTTC; CDR3aa: CASSLIRGGGETQYF
d_gene: -; v_gene: TRBV2; j_gene: TRBJ2-7; abundance: -; CDR3nt: TGTGCCAGCAGTGACCCCGGACAGTCCTACGAGCAGTACTTC; CDR3aa: CASSDPGQSYEQYF
d_gene: -; v_gene: TRBV6-5; j_gene: TRBJ1-5; abundance: -; CDR3nt: TGTGCCAGCAGTTCCCCGGGTCAGCCCCAGCATTTT; CDR3aa: CASSSPGQPQHF
d_gene: -; v_gene: TRBV29-1; j_gene: TRBJ1-2; abundance: -; CDR3nt: TGCAGCGTTGAAGCCCGGAAGGGTAAAGTAGGCTACACCTTC; CDR3aa: CSVEARKGKVGYTF
d_gene: TRBD2; v_gene: TRBV14; j_gene: TRBJ2-3; abundance: few; CDR3nt: TGTGCCAGCAGCCAAGTTTCCCTAGCGGAGCGGACAGATACGCAGTATTTT; CDR3aa: CASSQVSLAERTDTQYF
d_gene: -; v_gene: TRBV27; j_gene: TRBJ1-5; abundance: -; CDR3nt: TGTGCCAGCAGTTTACGAGGGGTTAATAGCAATCAGCCCCAGCATTTT; CDR3aa: CASSLRGVNSNQPQHF
d_gene: -; v_gene: TRBV6-5; j_gene: TRBJ1-1; abundance: -; CDR3nt: TGTGCCAGCAGTTACACCGTTTGGAGGAACACTGAAGCTTTCTTT; CDR3aa: CASSYTVWRNTEAFF
d_gene: -; v_gene: TRBV18; j_gene: TRBJ2-3; abundance: few; CDR3nt: TGTGCCAGCTCACCACCCTCAAGCACAGATACGCAGTATTTT; CDR3aa: CASSPPSSTDTQYF
d_gene: TRBD1; v_gene: TRBV29-1; j_gene: TRBJ1-2; abundance: few; CDR3nt: TGCAGCTCGACCGCGGGACAGCACTATGGCTACACCTTC; CDR3aa: CSSTAGQHYGYTF
d_gene: -; v_gene: TRBV4-1; j_gene: TRBJ1-5; abundance: few; CDR3nt: TGCGCCAGCAGCCAAGGTCAAAATCAGCCCCAGCATTTT; CDR3aa: CASSQGQNQPQHF
d_gene: -; v_gene: TRBV25-1; j_gene: TRBJ2-7; abundance: -; CDR3nt: TGTGCCAGCAGTGAGGCGGGACCATCCTACGAGCAGTACTTC; CDR3aa: CASSEAGPSYEQYF
d_gene: -; v_gene: TRBV10-3; j_gene: TRBJ2-7; abundance: -; CDR3nt: TGTGCCATCGGAGAGAGACAGTCCTACGAGCAGTACTTC; CDR3aa: CAIGERQSYEQYF
d_gene: -; v_gene: TRBV9; j_gene: TRBJ1-2; abundance: -; CDR3nt: TGTGCCAGCAGCGTAGATCCAGATAACTATGGCTACACCTTC; CDR3aa: CASSVDPDNYGYTF
d_gene: -; v_gene: TRBV6-5; j_gene: TRBJ1-6; abundance: -; CDR3nt: TGTGCCAGCAGTTACTCCAATGCTTCACCCCTCCACTTT; CDR3aa: CASSYSNASPLHF
d_gene: -; v_gene: TRBV29-1; j_gene: TRBJ2-7; abundance: -; CDR3nt: TGCAGCGTTGCCTCGGCGGCCTACGAGCAGTACTTC; CDR3aa: CSVASAAYEQYF
d_gene: -; v_gene: TRBV6-6; j_gene: TRBJ1-1; abundance: -; CDR3nt: TGTGCCAGCATTGGGGAGACGAACACTGAAGCTTTCTTT; CDR3aa: CASIGETNTEAFF
d_gene: -; v_gene: TRBV28; j_gene: TRBJ2-7; abundance: few; CDR3nt: TGTGCCAGCAAAGACAGTAAAACCTCCTACGAGCAGTACTTC; CDR3aa: CASKDSKTSYEQYF
d_gene: -; v_gene: TRBV30; j_gene: TRBJ2-5; abundance: few; CDR3nt: TGTGCCTGGACCAAACACGGGGGTTCCCAAGAGACCCAGTACTTC; CDR3aa: CAWTKHGGSQETQYF
d_gene: -; v_gene: TRBV4-2; j_gene: TRBJ2-1; abundance: once; CDR3nt: TGTGCCAGCAGCCAAGAGGTGAACAATGAGCAGTTCTTC; CDR3aa: CASSQEVNNEQFF
d_gene: TRBD2; v_gene: TRBV7-2; j_gene: TRBJ2-4; abundance: few; CDR3nt: TGTGCCAGCAGCTTAGCGTTAACTAGCGGGGGGAGCATTCAGTACTTC; CDR3aa: CASSLALTSGGSIQYF
d_gene: TRBD2; v_gene: TRBV29-1; j_gene: TRBJ2-3; abundance: -; CDR3nt: TGCAGCGTTGGGCTAGCGGGGGTAAGCACAGATACGCAGTATTTT; CDR3aa: CSVGLAGVSTDTQYF
d_gene: -; v_gene: TRBV29-1; j_gene: TRBJ1-1; abundance: -; CDR3nt: TGCAGCGTTGAATATGCGGGGGTACATGACACTGAAGCTTTCTTT; CDR3aa: CSVEYAGVHDTEAFF
d_gene: -; v_gene: TRBV27; j_gene: TRBJ2-3; abundance: -; CDR3nt: TGTGCCAGCAGTCGGGCCGGGACTTCGAGGGCAGATACGCAGTATTTT; CDR3aa: CASSRAGTSRADTQYF
d_gene: -; v_gene: TRBV30; j_gene: TRBJ1-1; abundance: -; CDR3nt: TGTGCCTGGAGTGGGGGGGGTACCGTTTCGACTTTCTTT; CDR3aa: CAWSGGGTVSTFF
d_gene: -; v_gene: TRBV29-1; j_gene: TRBJ1-2; abundance: -; CDR3nt: TGCAGCGTCTTAAGGCGGTATGGGAACTATGGCTACACCTTC; CDR3aa: CSVLRRYGNYGYTF
d_gene: -; v_gene: TRBV30; j_gene: TRBJ2-2; abundance: -; CDR3nt: TGTGCCTGTAGAGTAGGGAGCCAGACCGGGGAGCTGTTTTTT; CDR3aa: CACRVGSQTGELFF
d_gene: -; v_gene: TRBV29-1; j_gene: TRBJ2-5; abundance: -; CDR3nt: TGCAGCGTTGGAGGCCAAGAGACCCAGTACTTC; CDR3aa: CSVGGQETQYF
d_gene: TRBD1; v_gene: TRBV19; j_gene: TRBJ1-5; abundance: -; CDR3nt: TGTGCCAGTGAAACAGGGGGACGGAGTCAGCCCCAGCATTTT; CDR3aa: CASETGGRSQPQHF
d_gene: -; v_gene: TRBV4-2; j_gene: TRBJ1-2; abundance: once; CDR3nt: TGTGCCAGCAGCCAAGGCGGCGATGGCTACACCTTC; CDR3aa: CASSQGGDGYTF